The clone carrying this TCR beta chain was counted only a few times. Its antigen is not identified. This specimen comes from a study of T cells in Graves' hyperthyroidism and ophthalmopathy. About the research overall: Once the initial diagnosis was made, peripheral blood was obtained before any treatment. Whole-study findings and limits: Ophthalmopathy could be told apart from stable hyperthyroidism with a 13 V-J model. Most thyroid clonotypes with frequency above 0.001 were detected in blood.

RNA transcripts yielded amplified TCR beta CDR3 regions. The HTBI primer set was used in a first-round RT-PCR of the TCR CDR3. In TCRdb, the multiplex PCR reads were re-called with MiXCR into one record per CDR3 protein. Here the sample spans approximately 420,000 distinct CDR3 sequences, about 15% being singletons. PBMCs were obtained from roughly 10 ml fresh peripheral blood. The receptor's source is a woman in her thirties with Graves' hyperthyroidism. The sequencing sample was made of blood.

CDR3: CASGRSLQETQYF. CDR3 sequence (DNA): TGTGCCAGCGGGAGGAGTTTACAAGAGACCCAGTACTTC. The genes are TRBV27 and TRBJ2-5, with a tentative D call TRBD2 (6 bases). From germline, CDR1 is MNHEY and CDR2 SMNVEV (reference sequence). V was cut by 8 bases and J by 2 bases, with 12 bases left in between. The CDR3 runs to 13 residues.